This is a list of T cell receptor beta chains from one sample in a study of cytomegalovirus exposure and HLA in healthy donors. Clones were read by immunoSEQ multiplex PCR, and TCRdb kept only the in-frame ones, dropping some. Of some 180,000 clones in the sample, about 80% were seen once. Sample: PBMCs. The receptors derive from a woman aged 25 to 39 in good health and CMV-seronegative. The CDR3 runs from the conserved cysteine through the conserved F or W. The order of the fields is CDR3 protein, CDR3 DNA, V gene, J gene, D gene, clone size. A D gene is named only where the DNA matches it firmly. Clone size is not always given. Where it is, it says once, few, many or a class for expanded clones.

cdr3_aa: CASSFPETGRRNYGYTF
cdr3_nt: TGTGCCAGCAGCTTCCCCGAGACAGGGAGACGGAACTATGGCTACACCTTC
v_call: TRBV7-9
j_call: TRBJ1-2
d_call: TRBD1
clone_size: NA

cdr3_aa: CASSMKASTDTQYF
cdr3_nt: TGTGCCAGTAGTATGAAAGCCAGCACAGATACGCAGTATTTT
v_call: TRBV19
j_call: TRBJ2-3
d_call: NA
clone_size: NA

cdr3_aa: CATTGGSSYEQYF
cdr3_nt: TGTGCCACCACGGGGGGTTCCTCCTACGAGCAGTACTTC
v_call: TRBV27
j_call: TRBJ2-7
d_call: TRBD2
clone_size: NA

cdr3_aa: CASSQWGGQGPQHF
cdr3_nt: TGTGCCAGCAGCCAGTGGGGGGGCCAGGGACCCCAGCATTTT
v_call: TRBV28
j_call: TRBJ1-5
d_call: NA
clone_size: once

cdr3_aa: CASSLVGGGAGETQYF
cdr3_nt: TGCGCCAGCAGCTTGGTCGGCGGGGGGGCTGGGGAGACCCAGTACTTC
v_call: TRBV5-1
j_call: TRBJ2-5
d_call: TRBD2
clone_size: NA

cdr3_aa: CASSSFPISSTTNEKLFF
cdr3_nt: TGTGCCAGCAGCTCCTTCCCTATTTCTTCCACAACTAATGAAAAACTGTTTTTT
v_call: TRBV11-2
j_call: TRBJ1-4
d_call: NA
clone_size: NA

cdr3_aa: CASSLVGRVTEAFF
cdr3_nt: TGTGCCAGCAGCTTAGTAGGCAGGGTGACTGAAGCTTTCTTT
v_call: TRBV7-2
j_call: TRBJ1-1
d_call: NA
clone_size: NA

cdr3_aa: CASNSPIYEQYF
cdr3_nt: TGTGCCAGCAACTCTCCAATCTACGAGCAGTACTTC
v_call: TRBV2
j_call: TRBJ2-7
d_call: NA
clone_size: NA

cdr3_aa: CASVRQGGNQPQHF
cdr3_nt: TGCGCCAGCGTTAGACAGGGGGGTAATCAGCCCCAGCATTTT
v_call: TRBV10-1
j_call: TRBJ1-5
d_call: TRBD1
clone_size: NA

cdr3_aa: CAGHLTSGSYEQYF
cdr3_nt: TGTGCCGGTCACCTGACTAGCGGGTCCTACGAGCAGTACTTC
v_call: TRBV19
j_call: TRBJ2-7
d_call: TRBD2
clone_size: NA

cdr3_aa: CASSLEQGTSGNTIYF
cdr3_nt: TGCGCCAGCAGCTTGGAACAGGGAACCTCTGGAAACACCATATATTTT
v_call: TRBV5-1
j_call: TRBJ1-3
d_call: NA
clone_size: few

cdr3_aa: CASRPRGADTQYF
cdr3_nt: TGCGCCAGCCGTCCCCGGGGGGCAGATACGCAGTATTTT
v_call: TRBV5-1
j_call: TRBJ2-3
d_call: TRBD2
clone_size: few

cdr3_aa: CATRSRDSLGGYTF
cdr3_nt: TGTGCCACCCGATCAAGAGACAGTTTGGGAGGCTACACCTTC
v_call: TRBV19
j_call: TRBJ1-2
d_call: NA
clone_size: once

cdr3_aa: CASSEGTSGGARETQYF
cdr3_nt: TGTGCCAGCAGTGAAGGGACTAGCGGGGGGGCTCGGGAGACCCAGTACTTC
v_call: TRBV2
j_call: TRBJ2-5
d_call: TRBD2
clone_size: once

cdr3_aa: CASIRRLTGANVLTF
cdr3_nt: TGTGCCAGCATCAGGAGGTTGACTGGGGCCAACGTCCTGACTTTC
v_call: TRBV7-8
j_call: TRBJ2-6
d_call: NA
clone_size: NA

cdr3_aa: CASRSETGLAYGYTF
cdr3_nt: TGTGCCAGCAGATCAGAAACGGGACTCGCCTATGGCTACACCTTC
v_call: TRBV6-6
j_call: TRBJ1-2
d_call: NA
clone_size: NA

cdr3_aa: CASSEGQLINTEAFF
cdr3_nt: TGCGCCAGCAGTGAGGGACAGCTAATTAACACTGAAGCTTTCTTT
v_call: TRBV10-1
j_call: TRBJ1-1
d_call: NA
clone_size: NA

cdr3_aa: CATSRAADRQFF
cdr3_nt: TGTGCCACCAGCAGAGCCGCGGATCGGCAGTTCTTC
v_call: TRBV15
j_call: TRBJ2-1
d_call: NA
clone_size: NA

cdr3_aa: CASSVSFHTEAFF
cdr3_nt: TGTGCCAGCAGCGTTTCATTTCACACTGAAGCTTTCTTT
v_call: TRBV9
j_call: TRBJ1-1
d_call: NA
clone_size: NA

cdr3_aa: CASSPLGTGLADTQYF
cdr3_nt: TGTGCCAGCTCACCACTTGGGACAGGGTTGGCAGATACGCAGTATTTT
v_call: TRBV18
j_call: TRBJ2-3
d_call: TRBD1
clone_size: NA

cdr3_aa: CASSINSLNTEAFF
cdr3_nt: TGTGCCAGTAGTATAAACAGTTTGAACACTGAAGCTTTCTTT
v_call: TRBV19
j_call: TRBJ1-1
d_call: NA
clone_size: NA

cdr3_aa: CAWSVLGGGAADTQYF
cdr3_nt: TGTGCCTGGAGTGTGTTGGGCGGGGGGGCCGCAGATACGCAGTATTTT
v_call: TRBV30
j_call: TRBJ2-3
d_call: TRBD2
clone_size: NA

cdr3_aa: CSARREAEAFF
cdr3_nt: TGCAGTGCTAGACGGGAGGCTGAAGCTTTCTTT
v_call: TRBV20-1
j_call: TRBJ1-1
d_call: NA
clone_size: NA

cdr3_aa: CASSLDGGLGETQYF
cdr3_nt: TGTGCCAGCAGCTTAGACGGGGGGCTAGGAGAGACCCAGTACTTC
v_call: TRBV7-3
j_call: TRBJ2-5
d_call: NA
clone_size: NA

cdr3_aa: CASGFNRIYSGANVLTF
cdr3_nt: TGTGCTAGTGGTTTTAACAGAATTTACTCTGGGGCCAACGTCCTGACTTTC
v_call: TRBV12-5
j_call: TRBJ2-6
d_call: NA
clone_size: NA

cdr3_aa: CASSGTRSYNEQFF
cdr3_nt: TGTGCCAGCTCGGGGACAAGGTCCTACAATGAGCAGTTCTTC
v_call: TRBV18
j_call: TRBJ2-1
d_call: NA
clone_size: NA

cdr3_aa: CSVGWDRDQPQHF
cdr3_nt: TGCAGCGTTGGGTGGGACAGGGATCAGCCCCAGCATTTT
v_call: TRBV29-1
j_call: TRBJ1-5
d_call: TRBD1
clone_size: NA

cdr3_aa: CAWTTQAVPFF
cdr3_nt: TGTGCCTGGACCACCCAAGCGGTTCCCTTCTTC
v_call: TRBV30
j_call: TRBJ2-1
d_call: NA
clone_size: NA

cdr3_aa: CASSPGERVTEAFF
cdr3_nt: TGTGCCAGCAGCCCCGGGGAAAGGGTGACCGAAGCTTTCTTT
v_call: TRBV5-4
j_call: TRBJ1-1
d_call: NA
clone_size: NA

cdr3_aa: CASSSRSSYNEQFF
cdr3_nt: TGTGCCAGCAGCTCGAGGTCCTCCTACAATGAGCAGTTCTTC
v_call: TRBV5-4
j_call: TRBJ2-1
d_call: NA
clone_size: once

cdr3_aa: CSVWTGTGNTGELFF
cdr3_nt: TGCAGCGTTTGGACCGGGACAGGGAACACCGGGGAGCTGTTTTTT
v_call: TRBV29-1
j_call: TRBJ2-2
d_call: TRBD1
clone_size: NA

cdr3_aa: CASSYWAQNSAGELFF
cdr3_nt: TGCGCCAGCAGCTACTGGGCCCAAAATTCTGCCGGGGAGCTGTTTTTT
v_call: TRBV4-1
j_call: TRBJ2-2
d_call: NA
clone_size: NA

cdr3_aa: CASRDGQEETQYF
cdr3_nt: TGTGCCAGCAGGGACGGACAGGAAGAGACCCAGTACTTC
v_call: TRBV6-5
j_call: TRBJ2-5
d_call: TRBD1
clone_size: NA

cdr3_aa: CASSFSYTEAFF
cdr3_nt: TGTGCCAGCAGCTTTTCCTACACTGAAGCTTTCTTT
v_call: TRBV5-6
j_call: TRBJ1-1
d_call: NA
clone_size: NA

cdr3_aa: CASSQTGVKAFF
cdr3_nt: TGTGCCAGCAGCCAGACAGGGGTTAAAGCTTTCTTT
v_call: TRBV7-9
j_call: TRBJ1-1
d_call: TRBD1
clone_size: NA

cdr3_aa: CASSVEGRDQPQHF
cdr3_nt: TGTGCCAGCAGCGTAGAGGGGAGGGACCAGCCCCAGCATTTT
v_call: TRBV9
j_call: TRBJ1-5
d_call: NA
clone_size: once

cdr3_aa: CASSFLSDQQYF
cdr3_nt: TGTGCCAGCAGCTTCCTAAGCGACCAGCAGTACTTC
v_call: TRBV11-2
j_call: TRBJ2-7
d_call: NA
clone_size: NA

cdr3_aa: CASSRMAGAGTEAFF
cdr3_nt: TGTGCCAGCTCACGCATGGCGGGCGCTGGCACTGAAGCTTTCTTT
v_call: TRBV18
j_call: TRBJ1-1
d_call: NA
clone_size: NA

cdr3_aa: CASNAVPQDTQYF
cdr3_nt: TGCGCCAGCAACGCGGTTCCACAAGATACGCAGTATTTT
v_call: TRBV10-1
j_call: TRBJ2-3
d_call: NA
clone_size: few

cdr3_aa: CASSATGANTEAFF
cdr3_nt: TGTGCCAGCAGCGCGACAGGGGCGAACACTGAAGCTTTCTTT
v_call: TRBV9
j_call: TRBJ1-1
d_call: TRBD1
clone_size: NA

cdr3_aa: CSVHRGGNSDTQYF
cdr3_nt: TGCAGCGTTCACCGGGGGGGTAATTCAGATACGCAGTATTTT
v_call: TRBV29-1
j_call: TRBJ2-3
d_call: TRBD2
clone_size: NA

cdr3_aa: CASSKFGEGENTEAFF
cdr3_nt: TGCGCCAGCAGCAAGTTCGGGGAGGGAGAGAACACTGAAGCTTTCTTT
v_call: TRBV5-1
j_call: TRBJ1-1
d_call: NA
clone_size: once

cdr3_aa: CASNEQGSATEAFF
cdr3_nt: TGTGCCAGCAATGAACAGGGATCGGCCACTGAAGCTTTCTTT
v_call: TRBV6-1
j_call: TRBJ1-1
d_call: NA
clone_size: NA

cdr3_aa: CASSWTGSSYEQYF
cdr3_nt: TGTGCCAGCAGTTGGACAGGGAGCTCCTACGAGCAGTACTTC
v_call: TRBV6-1
j_call: TRBJ2-7
d_call: TRBD1
clone_size: NA

cdr3_aa: CASSLYRARSSYEQYF
cdr3_nt: TGTGCCAGCAGCTTATACCGAGCGAGAAGCTCCTACGAGCAGTACTTC
v_call: TRBV11-2
j_call: TRBJ2-7
d_call: NA
clone_size: NA

cdr3_aa: CASSLEGQGAQGYTF
cdr3_nt: TGTGCCAGCAGCCTAGAGGGACAGGGGGCGCAGGGCTACACCTTC
v_call: TRBV9
j_call: TRBJ1-2
d_call: TRBD1
clone_size: NA

cdr3_aa: CASSETESNTEAFF
cdr3_nt: TGTGCCAGCAGTGAGACGGAGTCGAACACTGAAGCTTTCTTT
v_call: TRBV2
j_call: TRBJ1-1
d_call: NA
clone_size: once

cdr3_aa: CASSAQGAWTEAFF
cdr3_nt: TGTGCCAGCAGCGCCCAGGGGGCTTGGACTGAAGCTTTCTTT
v_call: TRBV9
j_call: TRBJ1-1
d_call: TRBD1
clone_size: once

cdr3_aa: CASSQLRGGGYTF
cdr3_nt: TGTGCCAGCAGCCAACTCCGGGGAGGTGGCTACACCTTC
v_call: TRBV4-2
j_call: TRBJ1-2
d_call: NA
clone_size: NA

cdr3_aa: CASSLSGTPKETQYF
cdr3_nt: TGCGCCAGCAGCCTATCCGGGACTCCAAAAGAGACCCAGTACTTC
v_call: TRBV4-1
j_call: TRBJ2-5
d_call: NA
clone_size: few

cdr3_aa: CASSEAWRPGHLNTEAFF
cdr3_nt: TGTGCCAGCAGTGAAGCGTGGAGACCGGGACACCTGAACACTGAAGCTTTCTTT
v_call: TRBV6-1
j_call: TRBJ1-1
d_call: NA
clone_size: NA

cdr3_aa: CASSHRVVWTEAFF
cdr3_nt: TGTGCCAGCAGCCACAGGGTTGTTTGGACTGAAGCTTTCTTT
v_call: TRBV7-2
j_call: TRBJ1-1
d_call: NA
clone_size: NA

cdr3_aa: CASTNRDRVGTEAFF
cdr3_nt: TGTGCCAGTACGAATCGGGACAGGGTTGGAACTGAAGCTTTCTTT
v_call: TRBV19
j_call: TRBJ1-1
d_call: TRBD1
clone_size: NA

cdr3_aa: CASRATGAYRDEQFF
cdr3_nt: TGTGCCAGCAGAGCCACAGGGGCCTACCGTGATGAGCAGTTCTTC
v_call: TRBV2
j_call: TRBJ2-1
d_call: TRBD1
clone_size: few

cdr3_aa: CASSSGTGGTGELFF
cdr3_nt: TGTGCCAGCAGCTCCGGGACAGGGGGCACCGGGGAGCTGTTTTTT
v_call: TRBV7-7
j_call: TRBJ2-2
d_call: TRBD1
clone_size: few

cdr3_aa: CASSTGRGYEQYF
cdr3_nt: TGTGCCAGTTCAACGGGCAGGGGCTACGAGCAGTACTTC
v_call: TRBV19
j_call: TRBJ2-7
d_call: NA
clone_size: NA

cdr3_aa: CAWTVGRAFF
cdr3_nt: TGTGCCTGGACGGTAGGGAGGGCTTTCTTT
v_call: TRBV30
j_call: TRBJ1-1
d_call: NA
clone_size: NA

cdr3_aa: CASSLYNSPLHF
cdr3_nt: TGTGCCAGCAGCTTATATAATTCACCCCTCCACTTT
v_call: TRBV9
j_call: TRBJ1-6
d_call: NA
clone_size: NA

cdr3_aa: CASSQYLVYEQYF
cdr3_nt: TGCGCCAGCAGCCAATACTTAGTCTACGAGCAGTACTTC
v_call: TRBV4-1
j_call: TRBJ2-7
d_call: NA
clone_size: NA